The 20 T cell receptor beta chains below come from one sample, sequenced in a study of T cells in tuberculosis (dated by TCRdb to between 2017 and 2018). Preparation of the library involved the immunoSEQ multiplex PCR assay. TCRdb carries this immuneACCESS record with in-frame sequences only. Its versions omit some clonotypes, under half of them owing to an unresolved V gene in the studies checked, with the rest unexplained. This sample has around 35,000 clones in its table, and 90% to 95% of those were observed once. The top ten clonotypes cover about an eighth of the sample. The sequencing input was PBMCs. Receptor source: a donor aged 10-29 years with latent tuberculosis or without tuberculosis infection. Some clones in this sample may be carry-over from other donors' samples.

J is TRBJ2-1 and V is TRBV4-3; D is perhaps TRBD2 (6 bases). Germline assignment: CDR1 LGHNA and CDR2 YSLEER. Between the trimmed V and J ends, which lost 0 bases and 0 bases, there was a span of 9 bases. CDR3 length: 16 residues. The CDR3, as DNA: TGCGCCAGCAGCCAAGATGTCGGGAGCTCCTACAATGAGCAGTTCTTC. This encodes CASSQDVGSSYNEQFF.

The genes are TRBV5-4 and TRBJ1-2, with TRBD1 matching 9 bases. V lost 8 bases, J lost 8 bases, and 10 bases stayed unmatched. The germline V gene has CDR1 SGHNT and CDR2 YYREEE (reference sequence). There are 13 residues in the CDR3. The CDR3 sequence is CASSTGTGYGYTF. The CDR3 region has the DNA TGTGCCAGTAGCACTGGGACAGGGTACGGCTACACCTTC.

V gene TRBV5-1 combines with J gene TRBJ2-7; 13 positions match TRBD2. CDR1 is SGHRS, CDR2 YFSETQ, per germline. Trimming at V came to 3 bases and at J to 2 bases, leaving 2 bases not matched to a gene. CDR3 length equals 15 residues. CDR3 in DNA: TGCGCCAGCAGCTGGGGACTAGCGGGGACCTACGAGCAGTACTTC. It specifies CASSWGLAGTYEQYF.

The rearrangement joins TRBV6-5 to TRBJ1-2, with D uncertain. Germline CDR1 reads MNHEY; CDR2 reads SVGAGI. The CDR3 runs to 14 residues. Trimming took 1 base from V and 6 from J, leaving 12 bases between them. Here the CDR3 DNA reads TGTGCCAGCAGTTACTTGTCGGGATTCCATGGCTACACCTTC. Translating it yields CASSYLSGFHGYTF.

This chain joins TRBV4-3 and TRBJ1-1; no firm D call. Trimming left V 0 bases short and J 7 bases short, with 15 bases between. In germline, CDR1 is LGHNA, CDR2 YSLEER. The CDR3 totals 15 residues. Here the CDR3 reads CASSQDASGRGEAFF. CDR3 in DNA: TGCGCCAGCAGCCAAGATGCGAGCGGTAGAGGTGAAGCTTTCTTT.

The V call is TRBV10-3, the J call TRBJ2-3; no clear D. V was pared by 3 bases and J by 5 bases, with 21 bases between. The CDR3 is made up of 17 amino acids. Germline CDR1 reads ENHRY; CDR2 reads SYGVKD. The CDR3 DNA sequence: TGTGCCATCAGTGAACCCTCGGGTCCCTCGAGAGTAGATACGCAGTATTTT. Translating gives CAISEPSGPSRVDTQYF.

In DNA, the CDR3 is TGTGCCAGCAGTGATGCAACAGGGGTCTTGAACACTGAAGCTTTCTTT. This codes for CASSDATGVLNTEAFF. V gene TRBV6-1 combines with J gene TRBJ1-1; TRBD1 aligns across 7 bases. The germline CDR1 and CDR2 sequences are MNHNS and SASEGT. Unmatched junction bases numbered 7, after V lost 3 bases and J lost 0 bases. This CDR3 has 16 residues.

This chain links TRBV9 with TRBJ2-3, with TRBD2 matching 9 bases. V shed 0 bases, J shed 1 base, and the junction held 3 bases outside the gene matches. CDR1 and CDR2 (germline): SGDLS, YYNGEE. This CDR3 region has 16 residues. Here the CDR3 reads CASSVGASGGTDTQYF. In DNA form, the CDR3 reads TGTGCCAGCAGCGTAGGGGCTAGCGGGGGCACAGATACGCAGTATTTT.

CDR3 in amino acids: CASSNGQGDEQYF. DNA of the CDR3: TGTGCCAGCAGCAACGGACAGGGGGACGAGCAGTACTTC. The gene calls are TRBV5-4 and TRBJ2-7, with 10 positions matching TRBD1. The germline gives CDR1 SGHNT, CDR2 YYREEE (reference sequence). The junction had 3 bases not matched to a gene; V was cut back by 4 bases and J by 5 bases. The CDR3 runs 13 residues.

This sequence joins TRBV5-6 and TRBJ1-2; D is possibly TRBD1 (6 bases). The V gene's germline CDR1 is SGHDT and CDR2 YYEEEE. The ends were cut back, 0 bases at V and 8 bases at J, with 8 bases in the middle. This CDR3 has 12 amino acids. CDR3 amino acids: CASSLVTGGYTF. CDR3 DNA sequence: TGTGCCAGCAGCTTGGTGACAGGAGGCTACACCTTC.

The chain has TRBV5-1 and TRBJ1-1; 9 nucleotides line up with TRBD1. V shed 4 bases, J shed 4 bases, and the junction held 8 bases outside the gene matches. CDR3 length: 15 residues. The germline V gene encodes CDR1 SGHRS and CDR2 YFSETQ. Here the CDR3 reads CASSEDRGMSTEAFF. CDR3 nucleotide sequence: TGCGCCAGCAGCGAGGACAGGGGAATGAGCACTGAAGCTTTCTTT. The entire variable domain, with the rest obtained from reference TRBV5-1 and TRBJ1-1, is as follows: KAGVTQTPRYLIKTRGQQVTLSCSPISGHRSVSWYQQTPGQGLQFLFEYFSETQRNKGNFPGRFSGRQFSNSRSEMNVSTLELGDSALYLCASSEDRGMSTEAFFGQGTRLTVV.

The rearrangement links TRBV29-1 to TRBJ2-3, with a tentative D call TRBD2 (6 bases). The germline gives CDR1 SQVTM, CDR2 ANQGSEA. There are 16 residues in the CDR3. Trimming pared 4 bases from V and 3 bases from J, leaving 20 bases between. CDR3 DNA sequence: TGCAGCGTTGGGGTAAGAGATGGAAGCGGGACAGATACGCAGTATTTT. Its protein product is CSVGVRDGSGTDTQYF.

This rearrangement joins TRBV2 to TRBJ2-5, with D tentatively TRBD2 (6 bases). V lost 2 bases and J 5 bases, leaving 12 bases between the germline ends. The germline gives CDR1 SNHLY, CDR2 FYNNEI. The CDR3 contains 14 residues. The CDR3 reads CASSELEGLETQYF. The CDR3 bases are TGTGCCAGCAGTGAATTGGAGGGGTTGGAGACCCAGTACTTC.

This sequence joins TRBV7-3 and TRBJ1-1, with no clear D. The CDR3 has 13 residues. Trimming pared 3 bases from V and 1 base from J, leaving 6 bases between. The germline gives CDR1 SGHTA, CDR2 FQGTGA. The CDR3 region has the DNA TGTGCCAGCAGCTTGCAGGAGAACACTGAAGCTTTCTTT. It translates to CASSLQENTEAFF.

This clone has only one observation. The chain uses TRBV5-1 and TRBJ1-3; D is perhaps TRBD1 (5 bases). The CDR3 loop spans 16 amino acids. CDR1 is SGHRS, CDR2 YFSETQ, per germline. V was shortened by 3 bases and J by 0 bases, with 13 bases between the two germline ends. The DNA for the CDR3 is TGCGCCAGCAGCTGGGGGGACCCCTTCTCTGGAAACACCATATATTTT. Protein product: CASSWGDPFSGNTIYF.

This sequence joins TRBV2 and TRBJ2-7; 10 bases are shared with TRBD1. J was trimmed by 1 base and V by 4 bases; bases with no gene match: 4. The CDR3 totals 15 residues. Germline CDR1 is SNHLY and CDR2 is FYNNEI. The CDR3 nucleotides read TGTGCCAGCAGTGCCGGGACAGGGGTGTCCTACGAGCAGTACTTC. It yields the protein CASSAGTGVSYEQYF.

V and J are TRBV29-1 and TRBJ2-7, with D perhaps matching TRBD1 (6 bases). The V gene's germline CDR1 is SQVTM and CDR2 ANQGSEA. This CDR3 spans 13 amino acids. Trimming removed 7 bases at V and 0 bases at J, with 13 bases between. CDR3 amino acids: CSAQTGDSYEQYF. DNA for the CDR3: TGCAGCGCCCAGACAGGAGACTCCTACGAGCAGTACTTC.

CDR3: CAAGAGAYEQYV. CDR3 coding DNA: TGTGCCGCCGGGGCGGGGGCCTACGAGCAGTACGTC. V usage is TRBV10-3 and J usage is TRBJ2-7, with 7 positions matching TRBD2. The CDR3 has 12 amino acids. Germline V gene sequence: CDR1 ENHRY, CDR2 SYGVKD. The J segment lost 2 bases and the V segment lost 11 bases, leaving 6 bases of the junction unmatched.

V usage is TRBV5-6 and J usage is TRBJ1-1; D is perhaps TRBD1 (5 bases). Germline-derived CDR1 and CDR2 are SGHDT and YYEEEE. Between the trimmed V and J ends, which lost 4 bases and 4 bases, there was a span of 14 bases. The CDR3 totals 14 residues. Written as DNA, the CDR3 is TGTGCCAGCAGCGGGCCCAGGGCCCCCACTGAAGCTTTCTTT. This sequence encodes CASSGPRAPTEAFF. The full variable domain, completed using reference TRBV5-6 and TRBJ1-1, is DAGVTQSPTHLIKTRGQQVTLRCSPKSGHDTVSWYQQALGQGPQFIFQYYEEEERQRGNFPDRFSGHQFPNYSSELNVNALLLGDSALYLCASSGPRAPTEAFFGQGTRLTVV.

The chain links TRBV19 to TRBJ1-1, with 8 bases fitting TRBD1. The CDR3 sequence is 14 residues long. V lost 6 bases and J lost 4; bases outside the gene matches: 7. Per the germline V gene, CDR1 is LNHDA and CDR2 is SQIVND (reference sequence). CDR3 nucleotides: TGTGCCAGTAGCTGGCAGGGGGCGAGCACTGAAGCTTTCTTT. Protein sequence: CASSWQGASTEAFF.